This T cell receptor beta chain appears in the sequencing data of a study of T cells in Graves' hyperthyroidism and ophthalmopathy (dated by TCRdb to the late 2010s). With respect to the entire study: Peripheral blood samples were taken at the time of initial diagnosis, prior to any treatment. A discovery cohort of roughly 100 patients, 43 with Graves' ophthalmopathy and 55 to 60 with stable Graves' hyperthyroidism, was used to find distinguishing TCR V-J signatures. Whether ophthalmopathy could be predicted prospectively was tested in an independent validation cohort made up of roughly 20 hyperthyroidism patients plus 17 patients who later progressed to ophthalmopathy. The approximately 97 discovery patients were randomly divided into training and test sets at a 7:3 ratio. Thyroid tissue and blood T-cell repertoires from six Graves' hyperthyroidism patients were also compared in the study. Following sampling, methimazole starting at 30 mg daily was given to hyperthyroidism patients, and high-dose intravenous methylprednisolone was given to ophthalmopathy patients. TCR Vbeta CDR3 sequencing of fewer than 150 peripheral blood samples (over 40 ophthalmopathy, some 75 hyperthyroidism and some 17 progressor patients) is reported in the paper.

Taken from the germline V gene, the CDR1 and CDR2 loops are MDHEN and SYDVKM. The CDR3 contains 12 residues, cysteine and phenylalanine counted. The DNA shown is the 36-base CDR3, in frame from base 1. V sheds 3 bases and J sheds 5 bases, leaving 7 bases between their ends. Study-level results and caveats: A 13 V-J signature model separated ophthalmopathy from stable hyperthyroidism, with approximately 87% sensitivity and roughly 84% specificity in cross-validation and 80%/75% in testing. Most expanded thyroid clonotypes (frequency above 0.001) were also found in blood, which suggests that blood repertoires may mirror thyroid immune responses. Sample size was not statistically predetermined, and investigators were not blinded to group allocation. In validation, the model predicted progression to ophthalmopathy a median of about 6.5 months before onset, with approximately 71% sensitivity and almost 75% specificity.

Graves' hyperthyroidism was defined as stable when no progression to ophthalmopathy occurred over 18 months of follow-up. Hyperthyroidism patients were newly diagnosed, had a disease duration of under 2 months, and were aged 18 to 65 years. Any patient with an uncontrolled infection, another autoimmune disease, pregnancy or lactation was excluded. Diagnoses were based on clinical symptoms, serum thyroxine and TRAb, thyroid ultrasound and orbital computed tomography. PBMCs were isolated from 7.5 to 10 ml of fresh peripheral blood by Ficoll-Paque density gradient centrifugation. Trizol reagent was used to extract total RNA, and RNA quality was then checked on an Agilent 2100 Bioanalyzer. This clonotype was detected many times. Its recognized antigen is unknown. Nothing much larger sits one base from this clone, and base qualities are not available. Amplification of TCR beta CDR3 regions was carried out from RNA transcripts. The TCR CDR3 was subjected to a first round of RT-PCR using the HTBI primer set and the Qiagen OneStep RT-PCR kit. Libraries were constructed in a second round of multiplex PCR, after which size selection and purification were carried out. Paired-end sequencing of the libraries was performed with 100 bp reads on an Illumina HiSeq2000. The authors' analysis ran thus. SOAPnuke was used to process the raw data, removing reads that contained adapters or uncalled bases, had a mean Phred below 15, or lacked an exact match to the constant primer or identifier. High-quality paired reads were merged using COPE v1.2.5, and each unique nucleotide sequence was defined as a clonotype. MiTCR v1.1 was used to align the clonotypes against IMGT TRBV, TRBD and TRBJ reference segments. Only V-J combinations with frequency above 0.0001, covering 99.2% of repertoires, were analysed. The TCS score was defined as the ratio of F50 (clonal expansion) to E x V (chaos), calculated using BLOSUM62-based TCRdist between CDR3 peptides within each V-J. Welch's t-statistics and random forest reduced some 510 V-J features to 13, which were used in a naive Bayes classifier (R e1071). TCRdb passed the public sequencing reads through fastp at Q25 and MiXCR, retaining productive beta sequences. Entries that share a CDR3 protein sequence are merged under the most common genes and DNA. For this entry, the V and J calls and clone size follow TCRdb and not the study's own pipeline. The sample table holds hundreds of thousands of distinct CDR3 sequences, of which over 11% were seen once. In total, the top ten clones hold around 24% of the sample.

The sequence joins TRBV28 to TRBJ2-5; no D gene call is confident. Sequenced material: blood. This TCR was recovered from a woman between 25 and 40 years old with Graves' hyperthyroidism. For the CDR3, the sequence is CASSFAVETQYF. The DNA sequence is as follows: TGTGCCAGCAGTTTTGCGGTGGAGACCCAGTACTTC.